The 23 T cell receptor beta chains below come from one sample, sequenced in a study of a mutant IDH1 vaccine in newly diagnosed glioma. Time point specified: week 11, during vaccination. The content of each vaccine dose was 300 ug of mutant IDH1 20-mer peptide, and topical imiquimod accompanied it. These TCRs' antigens remain unknown. TCRdb keeps only in-frame clones here, not all; method: immunoSEQ multiplex PCR. The table lists 35,000 to 45,000 clones, 80% of them singletons, with about 15% in the top ten. The sample was peripheral blood mononuclear cells (PBMCs), taken from a glioma patient whose treatment included an IDH1 peptide vaccine. The receptors were gathered from a woman aged 25 to 39 with glioma. Some clones in this sample may be carry-over from other donors' samples.

This clone has only one observation. V gene TRBV19 combines with J gene TRBJ2-7; TRBD2 is a possible D gene (5 bases). Germline lookup yields CDR1 LNHDA and CDR2 SQIVND (reference sequence). The V and J ends lost 4 bases and 5 bases respectively, with 12 bases between them. CDR3 length: 13 residues. CDR3 protein: CASSSRPGNEQYF. The DNA for the CDR3 is TGTGCCAGTAGTAGCCGCCCCGGGAACGAGCAGTACTTC. Complete variable domain (other parts from reference TRBV19 and TRBJ2-7): DGGITQSPKYLFRKEGQNVTLSCEQNLNHDAMYWYRQDPGQGLRLIYYSQIVNDFQKGDIAEGYSVSREKKESFPLTVTSAQKNPTAFYLCASSSRPGNEQYFGPGTRLTVT.

The chain is built from TRBV10-3 and TRBJ2-7; 7 positions agree with TRBD1. The CDR3 contains 13 residues. Germline CDR1 and CDR2: ENHRY and SYGVKD. J gave up 1 base and V 6 bases, and 3 bases lay outside the gene matches. The DNA of the CDR3 is TGTGCCATCAGGACAGGGCTTTCCTACGAGCAGTACTTC. Protein: CAIRTGLSYEQYF.

The V call is TRBV7-8, the J call TRBJ2-1; TRBD2 is a possible D gene (5 bases). CDR1 and CDR2 (germline): SGHVS, FQNEAQ. Trimming cost V 6 bases and J 2 bases, with 20 bases left between them. The CDR3 runs 17 residues. CDR3 in amino acids: CASSLRVLVAPYNEQFF. The DNA of the CDR3 is TGTGCCAGCAGTCTTAGGGTTTTGGTAGCGCCCTACAATGAGCAGTTCTTC.

This chain joins TRBV5-1 and TRBJ2-6; D gene uncertain. The V gene's germline CDR1 is SGHRS and CDR2 YFSETQ. Trimming took off 3 bases at V and 0 bases at J, with 7 bases between the two ends. This CDR3 is built from 15 residues. The CDR3 region has the DNA TGCGCCAGCAGCTCCGTTACCTCTGGGGCCAACGTCCTGACTTTC. Its translation: CASSSVTSGANVLTF.

The chain employs TRBV29-1 and TRBJ1-1; D might be TRBD1 (5 bases). The CDR3 has 14 amino acids. Trimming stripped 3 bases from V and 1 base from J, with 12 bases between. Germline CDR1 and CDR2: SQVTM and ANQGSEA. This chain's CDR3 is CSVEVGEWNTEAFF. The CDR3 region has the DNA TGCAGCGTTGAGGTGGGGGAGTGGAACACTGAAGCTTTCTTT.

As concerns this clone: At one end the junction does not follow the germline gene, possibly because of a read error. V and J are TRBV5-1 and TRBJ2-7, with D possibly matching TRBD1 (6 bases). CDR3 length: 11 residues. CDR1 and CDR2 from the germline V gene are SGHRS and YFSETQ. In nucleotides, the CDR3 is TGCGCCAGCAGCTCAGGGGCCGTCTGGAGTTTC. This gives the protein CASSSGAVWSF.

This rearrangement joins TRBV29-1 to TRBJ1-1; D is possibly TRBD1 (5 bases). Germline loops: CDR1 SQVTM, CDR2 ANQGSEA. The CDR3 is made up of 14 amino acids. V lost 0 bases and J 1 base, leaving 9 bases between the germline ends. CDR3 sequence reads: CSVEEAGGNTEAFF. In DNA form, the CDR3 reads TGCAGCGTTGAAGAGGCGGGGGGGAACACTGAAGCTTTCTTT.

The chain employs TRBV29-1 and TRBJ2-3; 14 bases are shared with TRBD2. With V trimmed by 5 bases and J by 8 bases, 6 bases remained unmatched. CDR3 length: 14 amino acids. Germline CDR1 is SQVTM and CDR2 is ANQGSEA. The CDR3: CSVPTSGREVTQYF. The CDR3 nucleotides are TGCAGCGTTCCGACTAGCGGGAGGGAGGTTACGCAGTATTTT.

The V call is TRBV5-6, the J call TRBJ1-1; D gene ambiguous. The V gene's germline CDR1 is SGHDT and CDR2 YYEEEE. Trimming stripped 4 bases from V and 4 bases from J, with 8 bases between. There are 12 residues in the CDR3. As DNA, the CDR3 is TGTGCCAGCAGCCCAGGAGGCACTGAAGCTTTCTTT. It codes for CASSPGGTEAFF.

V gene TRBV10-3 combines with J gene TRBJ2-5, with D tentatively TRBD2 (7 bases). The CDR3 has 14 residues. V was clipped by 4 bases and J by 7 bases, with 16 bases between them. Germline V lookup: CDR1 ENHRY, CDR2 SYGVKD. CDR3 sequence: CAISGRGEGGTQYF. CDR3 sequence (DNA): TGTGCCATCAGTGGCCGCGGGGAGGGGGGGACCCAGTACTTC.

The rearrangement links TRBV10-3 to TRBJ2-7; D ambiguous. Germline CDR1 reads ENHRY; CDR2 reads SYGVKD. The V and J ends lost 2 bases and 3 bases respectively, with 5 bases between them. The CDR3 runs to 12 residues. The CDR3 loop reads CAISETNYEQYF. The CDR3 nucleotides are TGTGCCATCAGTGAGACTAACTACGAGCAGTACTTC.

The chain has TRBV7-2 and TRBJ2-7; 13 bases are shared with TRBD2. This CDR3 is 15 amino acids long. Per germline, CDR1 SGHTA and CDR2 FQGNSA. Trimming took 3 bases from V and 6 from J; bases not matched to a gene: 5. CDR3 amino acids: CASSFRTSGSGEQYF. In DNA, the CDR3 is TGTGCCAGCAGCTTCCGGACTAGCGGGAGCGGCGAGCAGTACTTC.

This clone is medium-sized (0.01 to 0.1%) within its sample. The chain employs TRBV5-1 and TRBJ1-1; TRBD1 matches 7 bases. Trimming at V came to 4 bases and at J to 3 bases, leaving 9 bases not matched to a gene. This CDR3 contains 15 residues. The germline V gene has CDR1 SGHRS and CDR2 YFSETQ. CDR3 residues: CASSLTGYYDTEAFF. The DNA for the CDR3 is TGCGCCAGCAGCCTGACAGGGTATTACGACACTGAAGCTTTCTTT.

The rearrangement links TRBV9 to TRBJ2-1; the match to TRBD2 covers 7 bases. Losses at the gene ends were 0 bases for V and 0 bases for J; bases not matched to a gene: 6. Germline CDR1 reads SGDLS; CDR2 reads YYNGEE. The CDR3 totals 17 residues. The CDR3 bases are TGTGCCAGCAGCGTAGCTACCCAGCGGGGCTCCTACAATGAGCAGTTCTTC. Translation gives CASSVATQRGSYNEQFF.

The table lists this clone with a few counts. J is TRBJ2-7 and V is TRBV1; the table's D call TRBD2 went unverified against the DNA. TRBV1 is a documented pseudogene. The CDR3 spans 15 residues. Written as DNA, the CDR3 is TGCACCAGCACCTCTAGCGGACCTAGCTCCTACGAGCAGTACTTC. It translates to CTSTSSGPSSYEQYF.

This clone occurred a few times. The rearrangement uses TRBV7-2 and TRBJ1-1; D gene ambiguous. Per the germline V gene, CDR1 is SGHTA and CDR2 is FQGNSA. V shed 1 base and J shed 0 bases, with 12 bases lying between them. The CDR3 length is 16 residues. This CDR3 reads CASSLVPLSMNTEAFF. For the CDR3, the DNA is TGTGCCAGCAGCTTAGTTCCCCTTTCTATGAACACTGAAGCTTTCTTT.

CDR3 amino acids: CASIPGSGRGNRDTQYF. The CDR3 DNA sequence: TGTGCCAGCATCCCCGGTTCAGGTCGGGGCAACAGAGATACGCAGTATTTT. The genes are TRBV2 and TRBJ2-3; either TRBD1 or TRBD2 may supply D (5 bases each). Trimming pared 7 bases from V and 5 bases from J, leaving 25 bases between. In germline, CDR1 is SNHLY, CDR2 FYNNEI. This CDR3 contains 17 residues. Using reference TRBV2 and TRBJ2-3 for the parts outside the CDR3, the full variable domain is EPEVTQTPSHQVTQMGQEVILRCVPISNHLYFYWYRQILGQKVEFLVSFYNNEISEKSEIFDDQFSVERPDGSNFTLKIRSTKLEDSAMYFCASIPGSGRGNRDTQYFGPGTRLTVL.

The rearrangement links TRBV6-6 to TRBJ1-1; D unclear. The germline V and J ends were trimmed by 6 bases and 6 bases, with 11 bases remaining between them. The CDR3 runs 12 residues. Germline V gene lookup returns CDR1 MNHNY and CDR2 SVGAGI (reference sequence). The CDR3 DNA sequence: TGTGCCAGCAGCCAATCCGGGGCTGAAGCTTTCTTT. Its protein product is CASSQSGAEAFF.

The J gene is TRBJ2-3, the V gene TRBV5-4, with D unresolved. Trimming pared 3 bases from V and 0 bases from J, leaving 5 bases between. Germline V gene data show CDR1 as SGHNT and CDR2 as YYREEE (reference sequence). The CDR3 contains 13 residues. The CDR3 DNA reads TGTGCCAGCAGCTCCCAGAGCACAGATACGCAGTATTTT. This codes for CASSSQSTDTQYF. The full variable domain, rest sourced from reference TRBV5-4 and TRBJ2-3, is ETGVTQSPTHLIKTRGQQVTLRCSSQSGHNTVSWYQQALGQGPQFIFQYYREEENGRGNFPPRFSGLQFPNYSSELNVNALELDDSALYLCASSSQSTDTQYFGPGTRLTVL.

Here the CDR3 reads CASSQRGEGMNTEAFF. CDR3 bases: TGCGCCAGCAGCCAACGGGGTGAGGGGATGAACACTGAAGCTTTCTTT. The chain joins TRBV4-1 to TRBJ1-1, with D perhaps TRBD1 (5 bases). V was trimmed by 2 bases and J by 0 bases, leaving 13 bases between them. Germline CDR1 is MGHRA and CDR2 is YSYEKL. This CDR3 is built from 16 residues.

J is TRBJ1-4 and V is TRBV2; 9 bases line up with TRBD1. J gave up 8 bases and V 8 bases, and 6 bases lay outside the gene matches. Germline-derived CDR1 and CDR2 are SNHLY and FYNNEI. The CDR3 sequence is 13 residues long. This CDR3 reads CASAGQGLEKLFF. CDR3 coding DNA: TGTGCCAGCGCCGGACAGGGGCTGGAAAAACTGTTTTTT.

The rearrangement joins TRBV7-6 to TRBJ2-2; 15 bases map to TRBD2. Trimming took 4 bases from V and 1 from J; bases not matched to a gene: 1. Germline CDR1 is SGHVS and CDR2 is FNYEAQ. The CDR3 extends over 17 amino acids. In DNA form, the CDR3 reads TGTGCCAGCAGCTCGGGACTAGCGGGAGGGAACACCGGGGAGCTGTTTTTT. Protein: CASSSGLAGGNTGELFF.

The chain couples TRBV4-1 to TRBJ1-5; D may be TRBD1 (6 bases). Looked up from germline, CDR1 is MGHRA and CDR2 is YSYEKL. The CDR3 runs 14 residues. V lost 4 bases and J 6 bases, leaving 13 bases between the germline ends. The CDR3 protein is CASSLGGFGQPQHF. In DNA, the CDR3 is TGCGCCAGCAGCCTAGGGGGATTTGGTCAGCCCCAGCATTTT.